This TCR beta chain was profiled in a study of sequential checkpoint blockade in melanoma. About the research overall: Both treatment sequences were followed by maintenance nivolumab.

The V gene lost 1 base and the J gene lost 7 bases, with 11 bases spanning the gap. The CDR3 length is 13 residues. CDR1 and CDR2 (germline): LGHNA, YSLEER. Treatment of the sample: randomized to nivolumab then ipilimumab (arm A) or the reverse (arm B). Patients had received no earlier DNA-damaging chemotherapy. Clones were read by immunoSEQ multiplex PCR, and TCRdb kept only the in-frame ones, dropping some. The sample includes some 9,000 clones, roughly 78% seen only once; the top ten take nearly 25%. The rearrangement uses TRBV4-3 and TRBJ2-7, with a weak D call TRBD1 (5 bases). This material consisted of CD8+ T cells sorted from blood (inferred from file names), taken from a patient given nivolumab and ipilimumab in sequence. This sequence originates from a human donor with melanoma. DNA for the CDR3: TGCGCCAGCAGCCAAGTAAGGGGATTGGAGCAGTACTTC. Amino acid sequence: CASSQVRGLEQYF.